The source of this T cell receptor beta chain is a study of CD8+CD57+ T cells in acquired aplastic anemia. Overall study: The average for DNA from sorted CD4+ and CD8+ cells was 3.2 ug.

Germline CDR1 SGHAT, CDR2 FQNNGV. V dropped 4 bases and J dropped 0; count of bases not matched to a gene: 1. CDR3 length: 15 amino acids. The template for TCR beta VDJ and CDR3 sequence profiling was genomic DNA. TCRdb reanalysed the reads using MiXCR and keeps one entry per CDR3 protein. This sample has about 120,000 distinct CDR3 sequences, with approximately 36% found just once. A note on this clonotype: Its antigen is not identified.

Sequenced patients had shown CD8+CD57+ cell expansion by flow cytometry. No therapy was given to patients before blood sampling. Study conclusions and caveats: The same twenty-nine CD8+ CDR3 sequences occurred in patients and in controls.

The rearrangement links TRBV11-2 to TRBJ2-1; 9 positions agree with TRBD1. The receptor comes from a human donor with aplastic anemia. The sequencing sample was made of sorted CD4+, CD8+, or CD8+CD57+ T cells (not recorded which) from PBMCs. The CDR3 coding sequence is TGTGCCAGCAGCTCGGGACAGGGCTCCTACAATGAGCAGTTCTTC. Its protein is CASSSGQGSYNEQFF.